This is a list of T cell receptor beta chains from one sample in a study of CD8 T cells in ankylosing spondylitis. TCRdb reanalysed the 5' RACE reads using MiXCR and keeps one entry per CDR3 protein. Found here are around 230,000 distinct CDR3 sequences, roughly 8.6% of them singletons; the top ten hold almost 7%. The sample consisted of blood, either unsorted or a sorted T cell fraction (not recorded which). These receptors all come from a male donor with ankylosing spondylitis or in good health (not recorded which). CDR3s leave out the opening cysteine and the closing phenylalanine or tryptophan.

v_gene,j_gene,CDR3aa
TRBV20-1,TRBJ2-1,SARDYRGNEQF
TRBV11-3,TRBJ2-3,ASSPTSGRAADTQY
TRBV4-2,TRBJ2-7,ASSPRRTSGRVYEQY
TRBV29-1,TRBJ1-2,SVGKGDYGYT
TRBV5-1,TRBJ2-3,ASSSPRGVEADTQY
TRBV29-1,TRBJ2-7,SGGQQGEQY
TRBV4-3,TRBJ2-1,ASSPWWTYDNNSYNEQF
TRBV6-2/TRBV6-3,TRBJ2-2,ASRITENTGELF
TRBV5-1,TRBJ2-7,ASSLMTSGSTYEQY
TRBV7-9,TRBJ2-1,ASTLRGSGELYNEQF
TRBV10-3,TRBJ1-1,AISGNKNTEAF
TRBV6-2/TRBV6-3,TRBJ2-5,ASSSPGHTYQETQY
TRBV4-3,TRBJ2-7,ASSQDRGGSYEQY
TRBV7-2,TRBJ2-2,ASSKQAESGELF
TRBV11-3,TRBJ2-1,ASNRRGNEQF
TRBV10-3,TRBJ1-2,AISGGQDSNYGYT
TRBV11-3,TRBJ2-7,ASSHEGLYEQY
TRBV5-8,TRBJ1-2,ASSVRVPTGYT
TRBV11-2,TRBJ2-4,ASSPQGNIQY
TRBV20-1,TRBJ2-1,SARDTAGGPYNEQF
TRBV19,TRBJ1-1,AVGSRKDTEAF
TRBV7-2,TRBJ2-7,ASSPHLTSGTYEQY
TRBV6-5,TRBJ2-5,ASSYEETQY
TRBV7-3,TRBJ2-2,ASSLRGGTSANTGELF
TRBV7-3,TRBJ2-1,ASSRTSGSWDEQF
TRBV12-3/TRBV12-4,TRBJ1-5,ASSLGEDQPQH